These 32 T cell receptor beta chains were all obtained from the same sample, sequenced in a study of CD8 T cells in Susac syndrome. The RNA input was about 0.5 to 1 ug, and it was reverse transcribed with random hexamers. TCRdb fed the immunoSEQ multiplex PCR reads into MiXCR, producing one record per CDR3 protein. The table shows approximately 190,000 distinct CDR3 sequences, with roughly 92% occurring only once. The sequenced material came from CD4+ T cells from PBMCs. The receptors were gathered from a human donor in good health.

The chain carries TRBV7-3 and TRBJ2-5; D unclear. Germline assignment: CDR1 SGHTA and CDR2 FQGTGA. The CDR3 runs to 13 residues. Deletions cut 3 bases from V and 3 bases from J, with 8 bases between. CDR3 coding DNA: TGTGCCAGCAGCTTTTTGGGGAAAGAGACCCAGTACTTC. Protein sequence: CASSFLGKETQYF.

The V gene is TRBV11-2, the J gene TRBJ2-1; maybe TRBD2 (8 bases). With 11 bases removed from V and 4 bases from J, the gap between germline ends came to 18 bases. CDR1 is SGHAT, CDR2 FQNNGV, per germline. This CDR3 contains 14 residues. This CDR3 reads CASGGDSRYNEQFF. The CDR3, as DNA: TGTGCCTCCGGGGGGGACAGCCGTTACAATGAGCAGTTCTTC.

The V gene is TRBV20-1, the J gene TRBJ2-1; D gene uncertain. The germline CDR1 and CDR2 sequences are DFQATT and SNEGSKA (reference sequence). This CDR3 region has 17 residues. Trimming left V 1 base short and J 4 bases short, with 20 bases between. CDR3 loop: CSARGMSPLSRYNEQFF. For the CDR3, the DNA is TGCAGTGCTAGAGGGATGTCGCCCTTATCTAGGTACAATGAGCAGTTCTTC.

The chain recombines TRBV2 with TRBJ1-1; no reliable D call. Germline V gene lookup returns CDR1 SNHLY and CDR2 FYNNEI. Trimming left V 6 bases short and J 1 base short, with 9 bases between. The CDR3 consists of 13 residues. The CDR3 sequence: CASRDRTNTEAFF. CDR3 bases: TGTGCCAGCAGGGACCGGACGAACACTGAAGCTTTCTTT.

The genes are TRBV7-9 and TRBJ1-2, with 10 nucleotides matching TRBD1. This CDR3 is 15 amino acids long. The germline V gene has CDR1 SEHNR and CDR2 FQNEAQ (reference sequence). Trimming cost V 5 bases and J 7 bases; bases outside gene matches: 10. The CDR3 loop is CASSPAGTGEFGYTF. The CDR3 DNA reads as TGTGCCAGCAGCCCCGCCGGGACAGGGGAATTTGGCTACACCTTC.

The chain recombines TRBV3-1 with TRBJ1-1; tentatively, D is TRBD1 (5 bases). Germline values: CDR1 LGHDT, CDR2 YNNKEL (reference sequence). Trimming left V 4 bases short and J 1 base short, with 13 bases between. This CDR3 has 15 amino acids. The CDR3, as DNA: TGTGCCAGCAGCCCCTATGGGGCCAGGAACACTGAAGCTTTCTTT. Translating it yields CASSPYGARNTEAFF.

V and J are TRBV19 and TRBJ2-6, with 9 nucleotides matching TRBD1. CDR3 length: 17 residues. V was pared by 8 bases and J by 1 base, with 9 bases of the junction left unmatched. Germline CDR1 reads LNHDA; CDR2 reads SQIVND (reference sequence). The CDR3 region is CASGDRAGASGANVLTF. CDR3 nucleotides: TGTGCCAGTGGGGACAGGGCCGGAGCTTCTGGGGCCAACGTCCTGACTTTC. Supplemented by reference TRBV19 and TRBJ2-6, the full variable domain reads DGGITQSPKYLFRKEGQNVTLSCEQNLNHDAMYWYRQDPGQGLRLIYYSQIVNDFQKGDIAEGYSVSREKKESFPLTVTSAQKNPTAFYLCASGDRAGASGANVLTFGAGSRLTVL.

The V call is TRBV28, the J call TRBJ2-7, with a possible D match to TRBD2 (6 bases). This CDR3 has 14 residues. Trimming removed 5 bases at V and 2 bases at J, with 13 bases between. The germline V gene has CDR1 MDHEN and CDR2 SYDVKM. CDR3 bases: TGTGCCAGCAGTCGCGTCGGGGGAGCCTACGAGCAGTACTTC. Amino acid sequence: CASSRVGGAYEQYF. The whole variable domain, filled in from reference TRBV28 and TRBJ2-7, reads DVKVTQSSRYLVKRTGEKVFLECVQDMDHENMFWYRQDPGLGLRLIYFSYDVKMKEKGDIPEGYSVSREKKERFSLILESASTNQTSMYLCASSRVGGAYEQYFGPGTRLTVT.

The gene calls are TRBV6-5 and TRBJ1-2; D is undetermined. Trimming left V 6 bases short and J 7 bases short, with 15 bases between. Germline V gene sequence: CDR1 MNHEY, CDR2 SVGAGI. This CDR3 spans 13 amino acids. CDR3 bases: TGTGCCAGCAGGGTTAGGACGGCGAGTGGCTACACCTTC. Translation gives CASRVRTASGYTF.

The chain joins TRBV5-8 to TRBJ1-1, with D possibly being TRBD1 (5 bases). CDR1 SGHTS and CDR2 YDEGEE come from the germline V gene. The length of the CDR3 is 14 residues. Trimming removed 1 base at V and 1 base at J, with 8 bases between. The CDR3 DNA reads as TGTGCCAGCAGCTTGTACGGGGCGAACACTGAAGCTTTCTTT. The encoded protein is CASSLYGANTEAFF.

The DNA of the CDR3 is TGTGCCAGCAGCCAGAGACTAGCGTCAGAGACCCAGTACTTC. Translated, it gives CASSQRLASETQYF. The V and J genes are TRBV3-1 and TRBJ2-5; 8 bases agree with TRBD2. The CDR3 runs to 14 residues. CDR1 and CDR2 (germline): LGHDT, YNNKEL (reference sequence). V trimming: 3 bases; J trimming: 4 bases; junction bases outside the gene matches: 4.

This chain links TRBV24-1 with TRBJ2-5, with TRBD1 matching over 8 bases. V lost 3 bases to trimming and J lost 1 base; unmatched junction nucleotides: 6. The V gene's germline CDR1 is KGHDR and CDR2 SFDVKD. The CDR3 loop spans 16 amino acids. CDR3 loop: CATSDPGGTIQETQYF. The CDR3 nucleotides read TGTGCCACCAGTGATCCAGGGGGCACTATCCAAGAGACCCAGTACTTC.

The chain couples TRBV20-1 to TRBJ2-7; D not certain. Per germline, CDR1 DFQATT and CDR2 SNEGSKA (reference sequence). The CDR3 spans 15 residues. Between the trimmed V and J ends, which lost 0 bases and 5 bases, there was a span of 17 bases. CDR3 DNA sequence: TGCAGTGCTAGAGAGCTCGGACGACCTCCTCACGAGCAGTACGTC. Amino acid sequence: CSARELGRPPHEQYV.

The genes are TRBV27 and TRBJ1-5; 8 positions match TRBD1. This CDR3 has 15 amino acids. V lost 4 bases and J lost 2; bases outside the gene matches: 4. Germline V CDR1 and CDR2: MNHEY, SMNVEV (reference sequence). The CDR3 is CASSSGGKGNQPQHF. CDR3 nucleotides: TGTGCCAGCAGTTCAGGGGGCAAGGGCAATCAGCCCCAGCATTTT.

V and J are TRBV19 and TRBJ2-3; weak D call: TRBD2 (5 bases). The CDR3 runs 14 residues. With 0 bases removed from V and 1 base from J, the gap between germline ends came to 5 bases. Germline CDR1 is LNHDA and CDR2 is SQIVND (reference sequence). The CDR3 reads CASSIDGGTDTQYF. CDR3 sequence (DNA): TGTGCCAGTAGTATAGACGGGGGCACAGATACGCAGTATTTT. The variable domain in full, completed from reference TRBV19 and TRBJ2-3, reads DGGITQSPKYLFRKEGQNVTLSCEQNLNHDAMYWYRQDPGQGLRLIYYSQIVNDFQKGDIAEGYSVSREKKESFPLTVTSAQKNPTAFYLCASSIDGGTDTQYFGPGTRLTVL.

CDR3 coding DNA: TGTGCCAGCAGCCAAGCGGGGGGCCACTTTTACAATGAGCAGTTCTTC. Protein product: CASSQAGGHFYNEQFF. The chain joins TRBV3-1 to TRBJ2-1; TRBD2 is a possible D gene (7 bases). V was shortened by 1 base and J by 4 bases, with 14 bases between the two germline ends. Germline CDR1 and CDR2: LGHDT and YNNKEL (reference sequence). The CDR3 covers 16 residues.

V and J are TRBV25-1 and TRBJ1-4; D gene ambiguous. There are 15 residues in the CDR3. Germline V gene sequence: CDR1 MGHDK, CDR2 SYGVNS. Trimming shortened V by 8 bases and J by 5 bases, and 18 bases separated the two germline ends. The CDR3 loop is CASQDAGPLNEKLFF. The CDR3 nucleotides are TGTGCCAGCCAGGACGCAGGCCCTTTAAATGAAAAACTGTTTTTT.

The chain employs TRBV20-1 and TRBJ1-5; maybe TRBD1 (6 bases). CDR1 DFQATT and CDR2 SNEGSKA come from the germline V gene (reference sequence). With 1 base removed from V and 4 bases from J, the gap between germline ends came to 11 bases. The CDR3 totals 14 residues. The CDR3 DNA reads as TGCAGTGCTAGAGTAACAGGGAGGAATCAGCCCCAGCATTTT. It specifies CSARVTGRNQPQHF.

The V and J genes are TRBV5-1 and TRBJ1-1; D is perhaps TRBD1 (6 bases). CDR1 is SGHRS and CDR2 is YFSETQ in the germline V gene. V lost 5 bases, J lost 1 base, and 9 bases lay in between. The CDR3 runs 13 residues. CDR3 protein: CASRRTENTEAFF. CDR3 nucleotide sequence: TGCGCCAGCAGGAGGACAGAGAACACTGAAGCTTTCTTT.

The rearrangement uses TRBV19 and TRBJ2-6; 7 bases match TRBD1. V was pared by 6 bases and J by 1 base, with 6 bases of the junction left unmatched. Germline V gene sequence: CDR1 LNHDA, CDR2 SQIVND (reference sequence). The CDR3 is made up of 16 amino acids. The CDR3 DNA is TGTGCCAGTAGGCCACCGACAGGGTCTGGGGCCAACGTCCTGACTTTC. Translation: CASRPPTGSGANVLTF.

V usage is TRBV5-1 and J usage is TRBJ1-1; 9 positions agree with TRBD1. This CDR3 region has 15 residues. Germline CDR1 and CDR2: SGHRS and YFSETQ. The V gene end was trimmed by 3 bases and the J gene end by 4 bases; junction bases not matched to a gene: 7. The CDR3 sequence is CASSSWTGAGTEAFF. For the CDR3, the DNA is TGCGCCAGCAGCTCTTGGACAGGGGCTGGCACTGAAGCTTTCTTT.

The rearrangement uses TRBV7-2 and TRBJ1-5; D gene unclear. The CDR3 runs to 14 residues. Trimming stripped 1 base from V and 7 bases from J, with 11 bases between. Germline lookup yields CDR1 SGHTA and CDR2 FQGNSA. The CDR3 here is CASSLGGMGQPQHF. CDR3 nucleotide sequence: TGTGCCAGCAGCTTAGGAGGGATGGGCCAGCCCCAGCATTTT.

The chain links TRBV19 to TRBJ2-7; possible D gene TRBD1, 6 bases. The CDR3 covers 14 residues. Trimming cost V 3 bases and J 0 bases, with 9 bases left between them. The germline V gene encodes CDR1 LNHDA and CDR2 SQIVND (reference sequence). CDR3 bases: TGTGCCAGTAGTATGACAGGAGCCTCCTACGAGCAGTACGTC. Its protein is CASSMTGASYEQYV.

The V gene is TRBV20-1, the J gene TRBJ1-5, with TRBD1 matching 12 bases. Germline CDR1 is DFQATT and CDR2 is SNEGSKA (reference sequence). This CDR3 comprises 18 residues. After removal of 6 bases from V and 5 bases from J, the junction contained 17 bases not matched to a gene. The CDR3 region has the DNA TGCAGTGCCCATAGCGGGACAGGGGGCATCAGTAAAGATCAGCCCCAGCATTTT. This translates into CSAHSGTGGISKDQPQHF.

V and J are TRBV18 and TRBJ1-2; D gene uncertain. In germline, CDR1 is KGHSH, CDR2 LQKENI. The CDR3 totals 14 residues. Trimming shortened V by 3 bases and J by 4 bases, and 12 bases separated the two germline ends. The CDR3 here is CASSPGETSYGYTF. DNA for the CDR3: TGTGCCAGCTCACCCGGCGAGACATCCTATGGCTACACCTTC.

This clonotype was counted only a few times. This chain uses TRBV12-3 or TRBV12-4 with TRBJ2-3; D unresolved. The germline V and J ends were trimmed by 3 bases and 0 bases, with 7 bases remaining between them. The CDR3 contains 14 residues. In DNA form, the CDR3 reads TGTGCCAGCAGTTTCGGGTCTAGCACAGATACGCAGTATTTT. As protein: CASSFGSSTDTQYF.

This clonotype came up once. The chain carries TRBV6-1 and TRBJ1-1; no firm D call. Trimming stripped 9 bases from V and 6 bases from J, with 11 bases between. The CDR3 runs to 11 residues. Germline CDR1 reads MNHNS; CDR2 reads SASEGT. The DNA of the CDR3 is TGTGCCAGTAGCCGCGTATCTGAAGCTTTCTTT. Translating gives CASSRVSEAFF.

CDR3 protein: CASSGGSASYNEQFF. For the CDR3, the DNA is TGTGCCAGCAGTGGTGGAAGCGCCTCCTACAATGAGCAGTTCTTC. The rearrangement joins TRBV2 to TRBJ2-1; D gene uncertain. The CDR3 is 15 residues long. V lost 4 bases to trimming and J lost 0 bases, with 10 bases between them. Germline V CDR1 and CDR2: SNHLY, FYNNEI.

The chain carries TRBV28 and TRBJ2-7, with TRBD1 identical over 9 bases. The germline V gene encodes CDR1 MDHEN and CDR2 SYDVKM. This CDR3 has 14 residues. DNA of the CDR3: TGTGCAACAACCTCGCTGGACAGGGGTTACGAGCAGTACTTC. Translation: CATTSLDRGYEQYF. Complete variable domain (other parts from reference TRBV28 and TRBJ2-7): DVKVTQSSRYLVKRTGEKVFLECVQDMDHENMFWYRQDPGLGLRLIYFSYDVKMKEKGDIPEGYSVSREKKERFSLILESASTNQTSMYLCATTSLDRGYEQYFGPGTRLTVT.

The chain has TRBV7-8 and TRBJ2-1, with D possibly being TRBD2 (5 bases). CDR1 and CDR2 (germline): SGHVS, FQNEAQ. The CDR3 totals 13 residues. With 4 bases removed from V and 3 bases from J, the gap between germline ends came to 7 bases. The CDR3 reads CASSSGLYNEQFF. The CDR3 DNA follows: TGTGCCAGCAGCTCCGGACTCTACAATGAGCAGTTCTTC. Combining the CDR3 with reference TRBV7-8 and TRBJ2-1 gives the whole variable domain GAGVSQSPRYKVAKRGQDVALRCDPISGHVSLFWYQQALGQGPEFLTYFQNEAQLDKSGLPSDRFFAERPEGSVSTLKIQRTQQEDSAVYLCASSSGLYNEQFFGPGTRLTVL.

The CDR3 region has the DNA TGCAGTACAAGTAGCGGGGTATCACCTTACGAGCAGTACGTC. It encodes CSTSSGVSPYEQYV. The V gene is TRBV20-1, the J gene TRBJ2-7, with 8 bases fitting TRBD2. CDR1 is DFQATT and CDR2 is SNEGSKA in the germline V gene (reference sequence). With 8 bases clipped from V and 4 bases from J, the junction kept 13 bases outside the gene matches. The CDR3 has 14 amino acids.

As for this clonotype: Germline is not matched at one junction end, which may reflect a read error. The chain uses TRBV20-1 and TRBJ1-5; 8 nucleotides agree with TRBD1. Germline values: CDR1 DFQATT, CDR2 SNEGSKA (reference sequence). The CDR3 is 13 residues long. The CDR3 spells CSARGTGNLPQHF. CDR3 DNA: TGCAGTGCTAGAGGGACAGGGAATCTGCCCCAGCATTTT.